This T cell receptor beta chain stems from a study of T cells in Graves' hyperthyroidism and ophthalmopathy (dated by TCRdb to about 2019). General notes on the study: Peripheral blood samples were taken at initial diagnosis, before any treatment was given. The 100 discovery patients were randomly divided into training and test sets at a 7:3 ratio. To identify distinguishing TCR V-J signatures, a discovery cohort of 95 to 100 patients was used, comprising some 45 with Graves' ophthalmopathy and approximately 58 with stable Graves' hyperthyroidism. The paper reports TCR Vbeta CDR3 sequencing of over 130 peripheral blood samples: around 41 ophthalmopathy, about 75 hyperthyroidism and some 17 progressor patients. In addition, the study compared T-cell repertoires in thyroid tissue and in blood from 6 or 7 Graves' hyperthyroidism patients. An independent validation cohort of about 19 hyperthyroidism patients and 15 or so patients who later progressed to ophthalmopathy tested prospective prediction of ophthalmopathy. After blood sampling, hyperthyroidism patients were treated with methimazole at a starting dose of 30 mg daily, and ophthalmopathy patients were treated with high-dose intravenous methylprednisolone. The research as a whole found: Most expanded thyroid clonotypes (frequency above 0.001) were also detected in blood, suggesting blood repertoires may reflect thyroid immune responses. No statistical method was used to fix the sample size in advance, and group allocation was not hidden from the investigators. A model built on a 13 V-J signature distinguished ophthalmopathy from stable hyperthyroidism, reaching about 89% sensitivity and about 81% specificity in cross-validation and 80%/75% in testing. In validation, the model predicted progression to ophthalmopathy with roughly 70% sensitivity and 72% to 85% specificity, a median of around six months before onset.

TCR beta CDR3 regions were amplified from RNA transcripts. A first-round RT-PCR of the TCR CDR3 used the HTBI primer set with the Qiagen OneStep RT-PCR kit. Libraries were constructed in a second round of multiplex PCR, after which size selection and purification were carried out. Sequencing of the libraries was done on an Illumina HiSeq2000 using paired-end 100 bp reads. In the source study's methods: SOAPnuke was used to process the raw data, with reads discarded if the reads contained adapters or uncalled bases, had a mean Phred below 15, or lacked an exact constant-primer or identifier match. COPE v1.2.5 was used to merge the high-quality paired reads, and each unique nucleotide sequence was defined as a clonotype. MiTCR v1.1 was used to align the clonotypes against IMGT TRBV, TRBD and TRBJ reference segments. The analysis included only V-J combinations with a frequency above 0.0001, which together covered around 99% of the repertoires. A TCS score was defined as the ratio between F50 (clonal expansion) and ExV (chaos), using BLOSUM62-based TCRdist between CDR3 peptides within each V-J. Welch's t-statistics and random forest reduced 500 to 550 V-J features to 13, which were used in a naive Bayes classifier (R e1071). Through fastp at Q25 and MiXCR, TCRdb rebuilt clones from the public reads, retaining in-frame beta chains. CDR3 protein duplicates are merged, each entry listing the most common genes and DNA. What appears here as the V and J calls and clone size reflects TCRdb's work, not the paper's. The sample table contains about 400,000 distinct CDR3 sequences; only one count was recorded for 14% to 15% of them. The ten largest clones represent 13% of the sample.

Its CDR3 holds 13 amino acids, cysteine through phenylalanine. This entry keeps only the CDR3 DNA: 39 bases, framed from base 1. The junction carries 9 bases between V and J, which are trimmed by 6 bases and 1 base respectively. The CDR1 and CDR2 encoded by the germline V gene (reference sequence) are LNHDA and SQIVND. Moderately to severely active disease, a Clinical Activity Score of at least 3, a NOSPECS grade of at least 4, and a duration under 3 months were present in ophthalmopathy patients. Exclusion was applied to patients with uncontrolled infections, other autoimmune diseases, pregnancy or lactation. Diagnoses were based on clinical symptoms, serum thyroxine and TRAb, thyroid ultrasound and orbital computed tomography. PBMCs were separated from approximately 9.9 ml of fresh peripheral blood using Ficoll-Paque density gradient centrifugation. Total RNA was extracted using Trizol reagent, and RNA quality was assessed on an Agilent 2100 Bioanalyzer.

Concerning this clonotype itself: Which antigen it targets is not known. There are no base qualities to consult, and no much larger clone falls within one base.

This chain is built from TRBV19 and TRBJ1-1; TRBD1 is a possible D gene, resting on 6 matching bases. Sequenced: blood. The sequence came from a man aged 18 to 35 with Graves' ophthalmopathy. In nucleotide form, the sequence is TGTGCCAGTAGCAAGACAGGGAACACTGAAGCTTTCTTT. It specifies CASSKTGNTEAFF.